These T cell receptor beta chains were read from a single sample in a study of T cells in Graves' hyperthyroidism and ophthalmopathy. Each CDR3 protein is one row after TCRdb ran MiXCR on the multiplex PCR reads. The sample has some 600,000 distinct CDR3 sequences; about 15% are singletons. The sample comprised blood. These receptor sequences come from a woman younger than 45 with Graves' hyperthyroidism that later progressed to Graves' ophthalmopathy. CDR3s include the opening cysteine and the closing phenylalanine or tryptophan. The D gene is left open where the match is weak.

>TRBD2|TRBV28
CASSPGGAGSYEQFF
>-|TRBV12-3/TRBV12-4
CASSPGTEALF
>TRBD2|TRBV11-2
CASSLELAGVTDTQYF
>-|TRBV29-1
CSVDTPTPPYGYTF
>TRBD1|TRBV7-9
CATGQGNQPQHF
>-|TRBV11-3
CASSSIQGETQYF
>-|TRBV7-9
CASSRTANTGELFF
>TRBD1|TRBV28
CASSFRPNRQGDTQYF
>TRBD2|TRBV7-3
CASSLMASGRQNEQFF
>-|TRBV4-1
CASRDGSYNSPLHF
>TRBD2|TRBV7-8
CASSFSAGGNEQFF
>-|TRBV28
CASSLWASTEGETQYF
>TRBD2|TRBV2
CASRVTSGPQETQYF
>-|TRBV27
CASSFGSGANVLTF
>TRBD2|TRBV7-2
CASSFAAPGTRLYNEQFF
>-|TRBV20-1
CSARDDNYNEQFF
>TRBD1|TRBV28
CASSPQYRGHTEAFF
>-|TRBV29-1
CSAQLVSYEQYF
>-|TRBV6-2/TRBV6-3
CASSYQVSTDSNQPQHF
>TRBD1|TRBV7-2
CASSLAYRTGYSPLHF
>-|TRBV28
CASSLRMRNTEAFF
>-|TRBV7-2
CASSLDRGAGEGYEQYF
>TRBD2|TRBV28
CASSLSRTSGRWAGGLFF
>-|TRBV25-1
CASSDFRGPNYGYTF
>-|TRBV7-2
CASSLGDTYSNQPQHF
>TRBD2|TRBV7-9
CASTSGREGAYEQYF
>-|TRBV5-6
CASTTNLGDYEQYF
>TRBD2|TRBV3-1
CASSQPGLAGTNEQFF
>TRBD1|TRBV24-1
CATSDRRTGASYEQYF
>-|TRBV20-1
CSARAIASYNEQFF
>TRBD1|TRBV20-1
CSARAGGFDGYTF
>TRBD2|TRBV20-1
CSATLAGGLPQGQYF
>-|TRBV19
CASSLPGRNTEAFF
>-|TRBV5-4
CASSLEGPMADTQYF
>-|TRBV4-3
CASSQSQGRAEAFF
>-|TRBV29-1
CSVESYTEAFF
>TRBD1|TRBV28
CASRSGTGGRTDTQYF
>-|TRBV27
CASSLRQFHEAFF
>TRBD2|TRBV6-9
CATVAGADTQCF
>TRBD1|TRBV6-2/TRBV6-3
CASSYLRDSLQYF
>TRBD2|TRBV5-1
CASSLDGQTSGTRDTQYF
>TRBD1|TRBV11-2
CASRPTRDSSYNEQFF
>-|TRBV27
CASSFVSSDGYTF
>-|TRBV6-1
CASSHSPGVASSYEQYF
>-|TRBV6-1
CASSLLYGKLFF
>-|TRBV14
CASSHPRGVNTEAFF
>-|TRBV20-1
CSARRGPGPHEQYF
>TRBD1|TRBV12-3/TRBV12-4
CASSFTDRGSPLHF
>-|TRBV13
CASSPIKQGEGNTGELFF
>-|TRBV20-1
CTRRAESTDTQYF
>TRBD1|TRBV3-1
CASSLLVGQGNEQYF
>-|TRBV24-1
CATSDHPRPGASYNEQFF
>-|TRBV11-1
CASSWKEVYNEQFF
>TRBD1|TRBV6-1
CASRRQGGIGAKNIQYF
>-|TRBV6-1
CASSGDNTGELFF